The 15 T cell receptor beta chains below were found in one sample sequenced in a study of CD8 T cells in Susac syndrome. A quantity of roughly 0.5 to 1 ug RNA underwent reverse transcription using random hexamers. TCRdb re-called the immunoSEQ multiplex PCR reads with MiXCR, one entry per CDR3 protein. Of 100,000 to 150,000 distinct CDR3 sequences in the sample, more than 90% were seen once. The sequencing input was CD4+ T cells from PBMCs. Receptor source: a human donor in good health.

The rearrangement links TRBV29-1 to TRBJ1-5; possible D gene TRBD1, 6 bases. Trimming stripped 4 bases from V and 3 bases from J, with 10 bases between. CDR1 is SQVTM, CDR2 ANQGSEA, per germline. The CDR3 spans 13 residues. In DNA form, the CDR3 reads TGCAGCGTTGCGGGGGCCCTCAATCAGCCCCAGCATTTT. It yields the protein CSVAGALNQPQHF.

J is TRBJ2-7 and V is TRBV6-5; 12 bases line up with TRBD1. Looked up from germline, CDR1 is MNHEY and CDR2 is SVGAGI. This CDR3 is 17 amino acids long. V trimming: 1 base; J trimming: 2 bases; junction bases outside the gene matches: 6. In nucleotides, the CDR3 is TGTGCCAGCAGTTACTTGGGGACAGGGGGCAATCCCTACGAGCAGTACTTC. Translating gives CASSYLGTGGNPYEQYF.

This sequence joins TRBV7-9 and TRBJ2-1; TRBD2 is a possible D gene (6 bases). CDR1 SEHNR and CDR2 FQNEAQ come from the germline V gene (reference sequence). The V end was cut by 11 bases, the J end by 7 bases, with 12 bases between. The CDR3 contains 11 residues. This CDR3 reads CAFRRVNEQFF. The CDR3 DNA sequence: TGTGCCTTTAGGAGGGTTAATGAGCAGTTCTTC.

The V call is TRBV27, the J call TRBJ2-1; 12 nucleotides agree with TRBD2. Germline loops: CDR1 MNHEY, CDR2 SMNVEV (reference sequence). The CDR3 has 17 amino acids. The V segment lost 3 bases and the J segment 8 bases; nucleotides outside the gene matches: 11. CDR3 sequence: CASSFSLASGRAHEQFF. The CDR3 nucleotides are TGTGCCAGCAGTTTCTCCCTCGCTAGCGGGAGGGCCCATGAGCAGTTCTTC.

V and J are TRBV14 and TRBJ1-4, with TRBD1 as a possible D gene (6 bases). CDR3 length: 13 residues. Germline loops: CDR1 SGHDN, CDR2 FVKESK. Trimming removed 3 bases at V and 7 bases at J, with 9 bases between. For the CDR3, the DNA is TGTGCCAGCAGCCAGCTCAGGGGTGAAAAACTGTTTTTT. This encodes CASSQLRGEKLFF.

V is TRBV5-1 and J is TRBJ2-2; weak D call: TRBD1 (5 bases). The CDR3 is made up of 15 amino acids. The V and J ends lost 2 bases and 0 bases respectively, with 8 bases between them. In germline, CDR1 is SGHRS, CDR2 YFSETQ. The CDR3 nucleotides are TGCGCCAGCAGCTTTGGGGCTGCGAACACCGGGGAGCTGTTTTTT. Translating it yields CASSFGAANTGELFF.

V is TRBV6-5 and J is TRBJ2-5; tentatively, D is TRBD2 (5 bases). In germline, CDR1 is MNHEY, CDR2 SVGAGI. The V gene lost 6 bases and the J gene lost 5 bases, with 13 bases spanning the gap. The CDR3 has 13 amino acids. The CDR3 DNA reads as TGTGCCAGCAGCCCACCGGGATGGGAGACCCAGTACTTC. As protein: CASSPPGWETQYF.

V usage is TRBV7-9 and J usage is TRBJ2-5; 7 nucleotides match TRBD2. CDR3 length: 15 residues. Germline V gene sequence: CDR1 SEHNR, CDR2 FQNEAQ (reference sequence). V dropped 1 base and J dropped 1; count of bases not matched to a gene: 3. CDR3 region: CASSLGSGGQETQYF. In DNA, the CDR3 is TGTGCCAGCAGCTTAGGATCGGGGGGCCAAGAGACCCAGTACTTC.

The rearrangement links TRBV29-1 to TRBJ1-2, with a weak D call TRBD1 (6 bases). The CDR3 is made up of 13 amino acids. Germline V gene lookup returns CDR1 SQVTM and CDR2 ANQGSEA. Trimming removed 8 bases at V and 4 bases at J, with 17 bases between. CDR3 coding DNA: TGCAGCATCAGGGGCACTTCAGCCTATGGCTACACCTTC. Protein product: CSIRGTSAYGYTF.

The rearrangement links TRBV18 to TRBJ2-1, with 9 bases identical to TRBD2. V trimming: 4 bases; J trimming: 9 bases; junction bases outside the gene matches: 4. Germline V gene data show CDR1 as KGHSH and CDR2 as LQKENI. The CDR3 consists of 13 residues. The CDR3 sequence: CASSHGLAPEQFF. The CDR3 region has the DNA TGTGCCAGCTCACATGGACTAGCGCCTGAGCAGTTCTTC.

The gene calls are TRBV7-6 and TRBJ2-7; tentatively, D is TRBD1 (5 bases). Trimming pared 1 base from V and 0 bases from J, leaving 7 bases between. This CDR3 is 14 amino acids long. Germline CDR1 is SGHVS and CDR2 is FNYEAQ. The CDR3 DNA is TGTGCCAGCAGCTTAGAGGGGTACTCCTACGAGCAGTACTTC. Protein: CASSLEGYSYEQYF.

The V and J genes are TRBV4-2 and TRBJ1-1; no clear D gene. The CDR3 spans 14 residues. Germline assignment: CDR1 LGHNA and CDR2 YNFKEQ. V lost 0 bases and J lost 4, with 9 bases in between. CDR3 coding DNA: TGTGCCAGCAGCCAAGATGTGGTAGGCACTGAAGCTTTCTTT. Translation gives CASSQDVVGTEAFF.

This clonotype was counted between two and nine times. V usage is TRBV11-2 and J usage is TRBJ2-7, with TRBD1 as a possible D gene (6 bases). The CDR3 is 13 residues long. V was clipped by 2 bases and J by 3 bases, with 8 bases between them. CDR1 is SGHAT, CDR2 FQNNGV, per germline. CDR3 region: CASSLQQGYEQYF. CDR3 coding DNA: TGTGCCAGCAGCTTACAACAGGGCTACGAGCAGTACTTC.

V is TRBV18 and J is TRBJ2-7, with unresolved D. The CDR3 runs to 13 residues. Per germline, CDR1 KGHSH and CDR2 LQKENI. V was clipped by 2 bases and J by 4 bases, with 9 bases between them. Written as DNA, the CDR3 is TGTGCCAGCTCACCAATAGGACGGTACGAGCAGTACTTC. Its translation is CASSPIGRYEQYF.

This chain uses TRBV5-1 with TRBJ2-3; 9 bases match TRBD1. After removal of 4 bases from V and 5 bases from J, the junction contained 8 bases not matched to a gene. The germline V gene encodes CDR1 SGHRS and CDR2 YFSETQ. CDR3 length: 15 residues. This CDR3 is CASSLTGGQGDTQYF. The DNA for the CDR3 is TGCGCCAGCAGCCTTACAGGGGGCCAGGGAGATACGCAGTATTTT.